This T cell receptor beta chain came from a study of cytomegalovirus exposure and HLA in healthy donors. PCR amplification relied on 60 Vbeta primers (plus 13 Jbeta primers). TCRdb's copy holds only in-frame clones and misses some; the assay was immunoSEQ multiplex PCR. The table for this sample gives 90,000 to 130,000 clones. The study's findings and limits: Reports indicate that TCR beta sequences accurately predicted the HLA-A and HLA-B alleles of most subjects. Presence/absence analysis assumed near-uniform sequencing depth across donors.

Regarding this clone: The antigen remains unidentified.

Regarding donors, all were healthy bone marrow donors. The germline V gene has CDR1 ENHRY and CDR2 SYGVKD. CDR3 size: 16 residues. V was pared by 4 bases and J by 1 base, with 16 bases between. Sequencing was performed on PBMCs. This chain uses TRBV10-3 with TRBJ1-1, with D maybe TRBD1 (5 bases). The receptor was isolated from a man aged 40-49 years in good health and CMV-seropositive. CDR3 protein: CAISGLQGVGNTEAFF. In DNA, the CDR3 is TGTGCCATCAGTGGACTGCAGGGTGTTGGGAACACTGAAGCTTTCTTT.